The 5 T cell receptor beta chains listed next were all sequenced from one sample in a study of blood T cell repertoires in COVID-19. Assay used: immunoSEQ multiplex PCR; TCRdb lists only in-frame clones, some missing. The profile shows approximately 240,000 clones, around 90% of them singletons. Sequences were obtained from PBMCs or T cells enriched from blood (not recorded which). The receptors were sampled from a woman between 25 and 40 years old with acute COVID-19.

The J gene is TRBJ1-4, the V gene TRBV5-8; 9 bases agree with TRBD1. Germline CDR1 reads SGHTS; CDR2 reads YDEGEE. The CDR3 length is 15 residues. The V gene end was trimmed by 3 bases and the J gene end by 8 bases; junction bases not matched to a gene: 8. Written as DNA, the CDR3 is TGTGCCAGCAGCTGGGGACAGGGAGGGCTCGAAAAACTGTTTTTT. Protein: CASSWGQGGLEKLFF.

This rearrangement joins TRBV11-2 to TRBJ2-5; 9 bases align to TRBD1. The V gene end was trimmed by 5 bases and the J gene end by 5 bases; junction bases not matched to a gene: 9. Per germline, CDR1 SGHAT and CDR2 FQNNGV. This CDR3 contains 15 residues. The CDR3 loop reads CASSQSTGGWETQYF. The DNA for the CDR3 is TGTGCCAGCAGCCAGTCAACAGGGGGCTGGGAGACCCAGTACTTC.

V is TRBV20-1 and J is TRBJ1-5, with a weak D call TRBD1 (6 bases). CDR3 length: 15 residues. CDR1 and CDR2 from the germline V gene are DFQATT and SNEGSKA (reference sequence). The germline V and J ends were trimmed by 3 bases and 5 bases, with 17 bases remaining between them. CDR3 sequence (DNA): TGCAGTGCTAGTCCCCCGCAGGGGTCTCATCAGCCCCAGCATTTT. This gives the protein CSASPPQGSHQPQHF.

This chain connects TRBV5-1 to TRBJ2-1; TRBD2 aligns across 8 bases. CDR3 length: 14 residues. Germline lookup yields CDR1 SGHRS and CDR2 YFSETQ. V lost 0 bases, J lost 9 bases, and 5 bases stayed unmatched. The CDR3 nucleotides read TGCGCCAGCAGCTTGGGGCTAGCGGGCTCTGAGCAGTTCTTC. It translates to CASSLGLAGSEQFF. Complete variable domain (other parts from reference TRBV5-1 and TRBJ2-1): KAGVTQTPRYLIKTRGQQVTLSCSPISGHRSVSWYQQTPGQGLQFLFEYFSETQRNKGNFPGRFSGRQFSNSRSEMNVSTLELGDSALYLCASSLGLAGSEQFFGPGTRLTVL.

The chain carries TRBV7-2 and TRBJ1-4; D is perhaps TRBD1 (5 bases). From germline, CDR1 is SGHTA and CDR2 FQGNSA. This CDR3 is built from 15 residues. V dropped 5 bases and J dropped 4 bases, with 14 bases sitting between them. CDR3 bases: TGTGCCAGCAGCGCAACAGGTGCCTTTAATGAAAAACTGTTTTTT. Protein sequence: CASSATGAFNEKLFF.